This paragraph reports one T cell receptor beta chain. This specimen belongs to a study of cytomegalovirus exposure and HLA in healthy donors. The PCR used 60 Vbeta and 13 Jbeta primers. Assay used: immunoSEQ multiplex PCR; TCRdb lists only in-frame clones, some missing. Here the sample spans roughly 150,000 clones, roughly 80% being singletons. The CDR3 has 14 residues. Per germline, CDR1 SNHLY and CDR2 FYNNEI. V trimming: 8 bases; J trimming: 2 bases; junction bases outside the gene matches: 7. Sequenced input: PBMCs. The rearrangement uses TRBV2 and TRBJ2-7; 9 bases are a match to TRBD1. The clonotype comes from a male donor in good health and CMV-seronegative. CDR3 in amino acids: CASGVGTGPYEQYF. In nucleotides, the CDR3 is TGTGCCAGCGGGGTCGGGACAGGGCCCTACGAGCAGTACTTC.